Listed here are 6 T cell receptor beta chains from one sample, sequenced in a study of blood T cell repertoires in COVID-19. Here immunoSEQ multiplex PCR was the method, and the copy in TCRdb shows in-frame clones only, minus some. The sample includes around 200,000 clones, around 88% of them seen just once. Sequences were obtained from PBMCs or T cells enriched from blood (not recorded which). The source is a man in his forties with acute COVID-19.

CDR3 region: CASSPEDRAEQYF. CDR3 coding DNA: TGTGCCAGCAGCCCCGAGGACAGGGCCGAGCAGTACTTC. This rearrangement joins TRBV7-9 to TRBJ2-7, with TRBD1 matching over 8 bases. Trimming took 5 bases from V and 6 from J; bases not matched to a gene: 6. Germline CDR1 SEHNR, CDR2 FQNEAQ (reference sequence). This CDR3 has 13 residues.

The chain couples TRBV12-5 to TRBJ2-5; maybe TRBD2 (6 bases). The CDR3 covers 12 residues. Trimming pared 6 bases from V and 7 bases from J, leaving 12 bases between. Germline V lookup: CDR1 LGHNT, CDR2 FRNRAP. CDR3 nucleotides: TGTGCTAGTGGGGCCGGGAGTGGGACCCAGTACTTC. As protein: CASGAGSGTQYF.

V usage is TRBV20-1 and J usage is TRBJ2-1; D perhaps matches TRBD2 (5 bases). The length of the CDR3 is 11 residues. CDR1 is DFQATT, CDR2 SNEGSKA, per germline (reference sequence). V shed 3 bases and J shed 7 bases, with 7 bases lying between them. The DNA for the CDR3 is TGCAGTGCTAGTGGCGGGAATGAGCAGTTCTTC. Protein: CSASGGNEQFF.

This chain joins TRBV7-2 and TRBJ2-7; D may be TRBD2 (6 bases). Germline V lookup: CDR1 SGHTA, CDR2 FQGNSA. This CDR3 has 15 amino acids. Between the trimmed V and J ends, which lost 1 base and 5 bases, there was a span of 15 bases. The CDR3 sequence: CASSLGYGGTHEQYF. Here the CDR3 DNA reads TGTGCCAGCAGCTTAGGTTACGGCGGGACCCACGAGCAGTACTTC.

This rearrangement joins TRBV7-9 to TRBJ1-2; D ambiguous. V lost 1 base and J 12 bases, leaving 9 bases between the germline ends. Per germline, CDR1 SEHNR and CDR2 FQNEAQ (reference sequence). The CDR3 has 11 amino acids. CDR3 DNA: TGTGCCAGCAGCTTAGGGGCGCAGAACACCTTC. Protein sequence: CASSLGAQNTF.

The chain joins TRBV5-5 to TRBJ2-1; maybe TRBD1 (5 bases). Between the trimmed V and J ends, which lost 4 bases and 4 bases, there was a span of 12 bases. Germline CDR1 SGHKS, CDR2 YYEKEE (reference sequence). CDR3 length: 14 residues. The CDR3 DNA reads as TGTGCCAGCAGCCCCAAAGGGGTATACAATGAGCAGTTCTTC. Its protein product is CASSPKGVYNEQFF.